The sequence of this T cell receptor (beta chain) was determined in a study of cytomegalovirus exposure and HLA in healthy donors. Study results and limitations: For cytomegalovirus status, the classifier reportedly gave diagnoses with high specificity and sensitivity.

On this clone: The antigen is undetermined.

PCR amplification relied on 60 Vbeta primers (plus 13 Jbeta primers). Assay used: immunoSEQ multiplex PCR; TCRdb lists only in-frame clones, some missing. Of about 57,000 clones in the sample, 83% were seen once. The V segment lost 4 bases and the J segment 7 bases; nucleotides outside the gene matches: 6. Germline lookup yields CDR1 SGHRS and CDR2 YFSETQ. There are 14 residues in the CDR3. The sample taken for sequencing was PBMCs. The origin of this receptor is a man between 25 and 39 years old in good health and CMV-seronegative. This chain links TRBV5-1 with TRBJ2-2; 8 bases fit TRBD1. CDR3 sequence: CASSPDRAVGELFF. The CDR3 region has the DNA TGCGCCAGCAGCCCGGACAGGGCCGTCGGGGAGCTGTTTTTT. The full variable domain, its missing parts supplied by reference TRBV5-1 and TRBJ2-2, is KAGVTQTPRYLIKTRGQQVTLSCSPISGHRSVSWYQQTPGQGLQFLFEYFSETQRNKGNFPGRFSGRQFSNSRSEMNVSTLELGDSALYLCASSPDRAVGELFFGEGSRLTVL.